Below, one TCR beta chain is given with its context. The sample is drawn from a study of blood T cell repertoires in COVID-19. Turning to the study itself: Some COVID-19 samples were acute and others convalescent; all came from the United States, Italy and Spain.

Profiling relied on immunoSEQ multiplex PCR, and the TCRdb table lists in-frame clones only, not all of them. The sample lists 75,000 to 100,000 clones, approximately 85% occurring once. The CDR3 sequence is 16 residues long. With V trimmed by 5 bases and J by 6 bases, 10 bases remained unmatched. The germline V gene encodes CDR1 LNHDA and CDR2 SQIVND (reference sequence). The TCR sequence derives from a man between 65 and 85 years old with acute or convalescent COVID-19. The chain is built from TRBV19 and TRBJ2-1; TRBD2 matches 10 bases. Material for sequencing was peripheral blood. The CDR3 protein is CASSAGSLAGINEQFF. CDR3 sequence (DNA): TGTGCCAGTAGTGCGGGGTCACTAGCGGGAATCAATGAGCAGTTCTTC.